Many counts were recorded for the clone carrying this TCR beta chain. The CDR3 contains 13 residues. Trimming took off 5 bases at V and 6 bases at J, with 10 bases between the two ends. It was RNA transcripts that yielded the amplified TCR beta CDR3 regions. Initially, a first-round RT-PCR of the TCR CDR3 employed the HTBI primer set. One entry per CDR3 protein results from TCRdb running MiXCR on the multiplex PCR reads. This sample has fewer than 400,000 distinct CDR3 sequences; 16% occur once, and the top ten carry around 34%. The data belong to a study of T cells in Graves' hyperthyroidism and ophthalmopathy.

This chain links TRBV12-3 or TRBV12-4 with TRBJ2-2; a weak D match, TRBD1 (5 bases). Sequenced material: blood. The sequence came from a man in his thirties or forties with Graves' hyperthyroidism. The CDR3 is CASSGVGAGELFF. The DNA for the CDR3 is TGTGCCAGCAGTGGGGTAGGGGCCGGGGAGCTGTTTTTT.